This T cell receptor beta chain was recovered during a study of CD8 T cells in ankylosing spondylitis. Germline V gene data show CDR1 as PRHDT and CDR2 as FYEKMQ (reference sequence). The CDR3 consists of 15 residues. Trimming removed 3 bases from V and 7 bases from J, with 16 bases in between. TCRdb passed the 5' RACE reads through MiXCR, listing each CDR3 protein once. The sample has around 150,000 distinct CDR3 sequences, 40% to 50% seen once. This receptor was obtained from a male donor with ankylosing spondylitis. J is TRBJ2-1 and V is TRBV13; D uncertain. Sequenced sample: synovial fluid, either unsorted or a sorted T cell fraction (not recorded which). The CDR3 DNA follows: TGTGCCAGCAGCTTTAATCCGTACCCCTTGAATGAGCAGTTCTTC. Translation: CASSFNPYPLNEQFF.